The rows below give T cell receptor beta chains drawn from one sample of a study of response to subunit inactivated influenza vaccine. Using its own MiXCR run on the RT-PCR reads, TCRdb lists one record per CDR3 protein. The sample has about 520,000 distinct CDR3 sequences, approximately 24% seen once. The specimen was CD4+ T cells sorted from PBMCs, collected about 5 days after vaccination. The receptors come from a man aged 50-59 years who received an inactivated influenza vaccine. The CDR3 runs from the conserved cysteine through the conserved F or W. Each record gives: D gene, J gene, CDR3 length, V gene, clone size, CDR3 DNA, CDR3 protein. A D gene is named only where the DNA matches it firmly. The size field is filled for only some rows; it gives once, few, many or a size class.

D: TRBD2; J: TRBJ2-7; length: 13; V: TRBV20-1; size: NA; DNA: TGCAGTGCCGGACTAGCGGGAGGGAGCGAGCAGTACTTC; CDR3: CSAGLAGGSEQYF
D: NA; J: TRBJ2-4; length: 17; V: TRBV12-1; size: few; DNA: TGTGCCAGCAACATTCGATCCCAAAAGTTAGCCAAAAACATTCAGTACTTC; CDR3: CASNIRSQKLAKNIQYF
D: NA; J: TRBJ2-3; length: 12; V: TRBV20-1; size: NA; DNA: TGCAGTGCTAGTAGGCTCACAGATACGCAGTATTTT; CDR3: CSASRLTDTQYF
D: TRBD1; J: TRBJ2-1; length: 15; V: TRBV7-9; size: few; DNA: TGTGCCAGCAGCTTTTCGGACAGGGTTTACAATGAGCAGTTCTTC; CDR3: CASSFSDRVYNEQFF
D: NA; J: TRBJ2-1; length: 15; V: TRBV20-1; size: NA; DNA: TGCAGTGCACCGGGACGGGCAAGCTCCTACAATGAGCAGTTCTTC; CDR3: CSAPGRASSYNEQFF
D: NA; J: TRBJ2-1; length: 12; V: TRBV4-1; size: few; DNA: TGCGCCAGCAGCCAACGTAGTGGTGAGCAGTTCTTC; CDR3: CASSQRSGEQFF
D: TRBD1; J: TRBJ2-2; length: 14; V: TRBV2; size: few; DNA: TGTGCCAGCAGTACAGGGGCGCGGACCGGGGAGCTGTTTTTT; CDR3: CASSTGARTGELFF
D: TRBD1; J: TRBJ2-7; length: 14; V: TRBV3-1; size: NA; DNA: TGTGCCAGCAGCCAAGATACAGGGGCCTACGAGCAGTACTTC; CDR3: CASSQDTGAYEQYF
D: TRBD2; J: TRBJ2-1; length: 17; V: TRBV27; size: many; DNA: TGTGCCAGCAGTTTCTCTCGACTAGCCCCCTCCTACAATGAGCAGTTCTTC; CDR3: CASSFSRLAPSYNEQFF
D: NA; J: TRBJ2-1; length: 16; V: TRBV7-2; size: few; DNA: TGTGCCAGCAGCCGTGGAGGGGGCGCCGGCTACAATGAGCAGTTCTTC; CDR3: CASSRGGGAGYNEQFF
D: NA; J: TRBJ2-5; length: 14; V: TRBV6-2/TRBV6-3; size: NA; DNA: TGTGCCAGCAGTTACGAGCAGGGCCTCGAGACCCAGTACTTC; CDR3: CASSYEQGLETQYF
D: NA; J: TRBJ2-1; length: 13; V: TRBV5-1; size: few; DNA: TGCGCCAGCACCTCCCGGGGCTACAATGAGCAGTTCTTC; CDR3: CASTSRGYNEQFF
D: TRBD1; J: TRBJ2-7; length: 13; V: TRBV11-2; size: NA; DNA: TGTGCCAGCAGCTGGGACAGGGGCCACGAGCAGTACTTC; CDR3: CASSWDRGHEQYF
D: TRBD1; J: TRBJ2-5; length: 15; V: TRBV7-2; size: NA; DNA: TGTGCCAGCAGGTGGGGCCAGGGGGCGCGAGAGACCCAGTACTTC; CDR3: CASRWGQGARETQYF
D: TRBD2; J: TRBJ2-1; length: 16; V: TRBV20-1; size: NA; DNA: TGCAGTGCCCCTGGACTAGCGGGGGGCTCCTACAATGAGCAGTTCTTC; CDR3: CSAPGLAGGSYNEQFF
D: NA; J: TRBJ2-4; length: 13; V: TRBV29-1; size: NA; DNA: TGCAGCGTTGAACCGAGTGGGGAAAACATTCAGTACTTC; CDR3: CSVEPSGENIQYF
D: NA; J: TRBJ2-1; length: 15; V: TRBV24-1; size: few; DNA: TGTGCCACCAGTGACGATATGACGACGAACAATGAGCAGTTCTTC; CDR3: CATSDDMTTNNEQFF
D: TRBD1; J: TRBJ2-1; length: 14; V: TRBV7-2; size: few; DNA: TGTGCCAGCAGCCGGGACAGGGGTTACAATGAGCAGTTCTTC; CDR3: CASSRDRGYNEQFF
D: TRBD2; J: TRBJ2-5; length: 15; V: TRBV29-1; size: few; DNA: TGCAGCGTGGACGGACTAGCGGGAGCGCAAGAGACCCAGTACTTC; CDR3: CSVDGLAGAQETQYF
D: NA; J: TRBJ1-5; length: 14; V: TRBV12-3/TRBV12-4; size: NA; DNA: TGTGCCAGCAGTTTCACCCATTCCAATCAGCCCCAGCATTTT; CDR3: CASSFTHSNQPQHF
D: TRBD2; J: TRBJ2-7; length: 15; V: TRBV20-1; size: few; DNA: TGCAGCCCGGGACTAGCGGGGGCTCCTATCGGCGAGCAGTACTTC; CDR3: CSPGLAGAPIGEQYF
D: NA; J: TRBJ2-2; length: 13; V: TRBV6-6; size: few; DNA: TGTGCCAGCAGTCCAGGGGGGGCCGGGGAGCTGTTTTTT; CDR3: CASSPGGAGELFF
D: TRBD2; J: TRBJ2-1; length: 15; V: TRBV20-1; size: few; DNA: TGCAGTGCTTCAGGACTAGCAGAAAGAGGGAATGAGCAGTTCTTC; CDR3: CSASGLAERGNEQFF
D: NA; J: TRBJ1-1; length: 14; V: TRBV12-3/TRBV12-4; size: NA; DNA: TGTGCCAGCAGGGTGGACACCTCGAACACTGAAGCTTTCTTT; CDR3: CASRVDTSNTEAFF
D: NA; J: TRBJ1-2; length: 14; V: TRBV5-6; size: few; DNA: TGTGCCAGCAGCCAGGGTTCTTTAAACTATGGCTACACCTTC; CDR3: CASSQGSLNYGYTF
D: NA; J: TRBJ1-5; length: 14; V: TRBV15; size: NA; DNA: TGTGCCACCAGCAGTCCCTGGGGCAATCAGCCCCAGCATTTT; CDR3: CATSSPWGNQPQHF
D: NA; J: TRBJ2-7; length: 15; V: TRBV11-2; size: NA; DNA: TGTGCCAGCAGCCCCGGACCGGGTCCCTTCTACGAGCAGTACTTC; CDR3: CASSPGPGPFYEQYF
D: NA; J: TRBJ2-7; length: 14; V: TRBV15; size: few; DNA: TGTGCCACCAGCAGATCCCCCGGGCCCTACGAGCAGTACTTC; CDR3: CATSRSPGPYEQYF
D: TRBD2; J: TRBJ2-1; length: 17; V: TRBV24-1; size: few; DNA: TGTGCCACCAGTGACCACGGTGCTAGCGGGACCTACAATGAGCAGTTCTTC; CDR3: CATSDHGASGTYNEQFF
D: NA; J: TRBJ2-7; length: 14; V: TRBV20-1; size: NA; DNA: TGCAGTGCCGCCCTTATTCGCGGTACCTACGAGCAGTACTTC; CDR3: CSAALIRGTYEQYF
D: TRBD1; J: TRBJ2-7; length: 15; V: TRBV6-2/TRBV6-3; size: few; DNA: TGTGCCAGCAGTCCCCTCCTGACAGGGACCTACGAGCAGTACTTC; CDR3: CASSPLLTGTYEQYF
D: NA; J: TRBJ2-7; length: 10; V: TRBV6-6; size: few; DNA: TGTGCCAGCGGTTATTACGAGCAGTACTTC; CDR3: CASGYYEQYF
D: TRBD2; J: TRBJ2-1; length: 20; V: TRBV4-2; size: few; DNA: TGTGCCAGCAGCCATGTAGGAGTTACTAGCGGGAGGAGCTCCTACAATGAGCAGTTCTTC; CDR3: CASSHVGVTSGRSSYNEQFF
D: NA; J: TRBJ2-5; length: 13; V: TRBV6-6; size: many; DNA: TGTGCCAGCAGTAAAAGGCCCCAAGAGACCCAGTACTTC; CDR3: CASSKRPQETQYF
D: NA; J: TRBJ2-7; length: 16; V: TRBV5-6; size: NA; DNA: TGTGCCAGCAGCTTAGGACCGACCCTCAATAATTACGAGCAGTACTTC; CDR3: CASSLGPTLNNYEQYF
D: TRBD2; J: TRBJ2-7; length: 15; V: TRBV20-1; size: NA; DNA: TGCAGTGCTAGAGATCTAGCGGGTCCCTCCTACGAGCAGTACTTC; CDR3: CSARDLAGPSYEQYF
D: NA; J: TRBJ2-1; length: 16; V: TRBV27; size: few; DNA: TGTGCCAGCAGTTTACGACGGGACTTACGGGGGCATGAGCAGTTCTTC; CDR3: CASSLRRDLRGHEQFF
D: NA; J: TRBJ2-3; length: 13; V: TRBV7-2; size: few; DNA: TGTGCCGGATCGCGGGGCAGCACAGATACGCAGTATTTT; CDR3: CAGSRGSTDTQYF
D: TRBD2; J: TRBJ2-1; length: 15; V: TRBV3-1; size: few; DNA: TGTGCCAGCACCCCGGGACTAGCGGGCGACAATGAGCAGTTCTTC; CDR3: CASTPGLAGDNEQFF
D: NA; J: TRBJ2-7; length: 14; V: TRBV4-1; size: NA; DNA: TGCGCCAGCAGCCAAGAGGCAGGACAGTACGAGCAGTACTTC; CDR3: CASSQEAGQYEQYF
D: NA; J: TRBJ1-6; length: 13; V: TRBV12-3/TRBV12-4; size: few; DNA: TGTGCCAGCAGTTTTGGCCTAAATTCACCCCTCCACTTT; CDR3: CASSFGLNSPLHF
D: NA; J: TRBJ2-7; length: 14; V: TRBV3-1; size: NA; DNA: TGTGCCAGCAGTAAAAGTCCGGGGTCCTACGAGCAGTACTTC; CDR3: CASSKSPGSYEQYF
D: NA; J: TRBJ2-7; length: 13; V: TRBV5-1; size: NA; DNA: TGCGCCAGCAGCGGGACGGATCAGTCAGGGCAGTACTTC; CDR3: CASSGTDQSGQYF